Listed below are T cell receptor beta chains from one sample, sequenced in a study of cytomegalovirus exposure and HLA in healthy donors. Clones were read by immunoSEQ multiplex PCR, and TCRdb kept only the in-frame ones, dropping some. This repertoire shows 100,000 to 150,000 clones, about 78% found once; its top ten account for 1.3% to 1.5%. The sample consisted of PBMCs. The receptors were sampled from a female donor in good health and CMV-seronegative. CDR3s include the opening cysteine and the closing phenylalanine or tryptophan. The D gene is left open where the match is weak. Expanded clones are given a class, and other clones once, few, many or no size at all.

D gene: -; J gene: TRBJ1-2; clone size: -; V gene: TRBV4-3; CDR3 protein: CASSQDRFGENYGYTF; CDR3 DNA: TGCGCCAGCAGCCAAGATCGATTTGGAGAGAACTATGGCTACACCTTC
D gene: -; J gene: TRBJ2-3; clone size: -; V gene: TRBV30; CDR3 protein: CAWVPQWGTSTDTQYF; CDR3 DNA: TGTGCCTGGGTCCCCCAATGGGGGACTAGCACAGATACGCAGTATTTT
D gene: TRBD1; J gene: TRBJ1-4; clone size: -; V gene: TRBV5-1; CDR3 protein: CASSLSGQANEKLFF; CDR3 DNA: TGCGCCAGCAGCTTGTCGGGACAGGCTAATGAAAAACTGTTTTTT
D gene: -; J gene: TRBJ1-5; clone size: few; V gene: TRBV6-5; CDR3 protein: CASRQTGRNQPQHF; CDR3 DNA: TGTGCCAGCAGGCAGACAGGTCGCAATCAGCCCCAGCATTTT
D gene: -; J gene: TRBJ1-2; clone size: -; V gene: TRBV2; CDR3 protein: CASRLRDLGYGGYTF; CDR3 DNA: TGTGCCAGCAGACTCCGGGATCTAGGTTATGGTGGCTACACCTTC
D gene: -; J gene: TRBJ2-5; clone size: -; V gene: TRBV11-2; CDR3 protein: CASSPRSGRGQKGRQYF; CDR3 DNA: TGTGCCAGCAGCCCGAGAAGCGGGCGAGGACAAAAGGGACGGCAGTACTTC
D gene: TRBD2; J gene: TRBJ2-7; clone size: -; V gene: TRBV5-1; CDR3 protein: CASSLLGLASYEQYF; CDR3 DNA: TGCGCCAGCAGCTTGTTGGGACTAGCGTCCTACGAGCAGTACTTC
D gene: TRBD1; J gene: TRBJ2-7; clone size: -; V gene: TRBV6-5; CDR3 protein: CASSYSWGQASYEQYF; CDR3 DNA: TGTGCCAGCAGTTACTCTTGGGGACAGGCTTCCTACGAGCAGTACTTC
D gene: TRBD1; J gene: TRBJ1-5; clone size: -; V gene: TRBV7-2; CDR3 protein: CASSTGQGSNQPQHF; CDR3 DNA: TGTGCCAGCAGTACGGGACAGGGGTCTAATCAGCCCCAGCATTTT
D gene: -; J gene: TRBJ1-5; clone size: -; V gene: TRBV2; CDR3 protein: CASDLDSYSDQPQHF; CDR3 DNA: TGTGCCAGTGATTTGGACAGTTATAGCGATCAGCCCCAGCATTTT
D gene: -; J gene: TRBJ1-1; clone size: -; V gene: TRBV4-3; CDR3 protein: CASSQDWPRAITEAFF; CDR3 DNA: TGCGCCAGCAGCCAAGATTGGCCCAGGGCTATCACTGAAGCTTTCTTT
D gene: TRBD2; J gene: TRBJ2-5; clone size: -; V gene: TRBV28; CDR3 protein: CASSLVVRLAGGEETQYF; CDR3 DNA: TGTGCCAGCTCCTTGGTGGTTCGCCTAGCGGGAGGGGAAGAGACCCAGTACTTC
D gene: TRBD1; J gene: TRBJ2-3; clone size: -; V gene: TRBV28; CDR3 protein: CASRTPGQGWDTQYF; CDR3 DNA: TGTGCCAGCCGCACACCGGGACAGGGGTGGGATACGCAGTATTTT
D gene: -; J gene: TRBJ1-1; clone size: -; V gene: TRBV18; CDR3 protein: CASSPPFGRKDTEAFF; CDR3 DNA: TGTGCCAGCTCACCGCCTTTCGGGAGGAAGGACACTGAAGCTTTCTTT
D gene: -; J gene: TRBJ2-7; clone size: -; V gene: TRBV6-1; CDR3 protein: CASSEMSGGAGEEQYF; CDR3 DNA: TGTGCCAGCAGTGAAATGTCTGGGGGGGCCGGGGAGGAGCAGTACTTC
D gene: TRBD2; J gene: TRBJ2-2; clone size: -; V gene: TRBV15; CDR3 protein: CATSRREGPLFF; CDR3 DNA: TGTGCCACCAGCAGGCGGGAGGGCCCGCTGTTTTTT
D gene: TRBD1; J gene: TRBJ1-1; clone size: -; V gene: TRBV9; CDR3 protein: CASSARQGGRAEAFF; CDR3 DNA: TGTGCCAGCAGCGCCCGACAGGGAGGAAGGGCTGAAGCTTTCTTT
D gene: -; J gene: TRBJ1-3; clone size: -; V gene: TRBV6-1; CDR3 protein: CASSESSGNTIYF; CDR3 DNA: TGTGCCAGCAGTGAAAGCTCCGGAAACACCATATATTTT
D gene: -; J gene: TRBJ2-7; clone size: -; V gene: TRBV6-5; CDR3 protein: CASGLGGTYEQYF; CDR3 DNA: TGTGCCAGCGGACTTGGAGGGACCTACGAGCAGTACTTC
D gene: TRBD2; J gene: TRBJ2-7; clone size: -; V gene: TRBV5-1; CDR3 protein: CASSLSSGSTGSEQYF; CDR3 DNA: TGCGCCAGCAGCTTGTCTAGCGGGAGTACTGGGTCCGAGCAGTACTTC
D gene: TRBD1; J gene: TRBJ1-5; clone size: -; V gene: TRBV7-8; CDR3 protein: CASSTGGDQPQHF; CDR3 DNA: TGTGCCAGCAGTACAGGGGGGGATCAGCCCCAGCATTTT
D gene: TRBD2; J gene: TRBJ2-7; clone size: few; V gene: TRBV28; CDR3 protein: CASRLAGVGSYEQYF; CDR3 DNA: TGTGCCAGCAGGTTAGCGGGAGTGGGGTCGTACGAGCAGTACTTC
D gene: -; J gene: TRBJ2-4; clone size: -; V gene: TRBV7-8; CDR3 protein: CASSLSRLAAKNSQYF; CDR3 DNA: TGTGCCAGCAGCTTAAGCCGGTTAGCGGCCAAAAACAGTCAGTACTTC
D gene: TRBD1; J gene: TRBJ1-4; clone size: -; V gene: TRBV2; CDR3 protein: CASSEARQGHEKLFF; CDR3 DNA: TGTGCCAGCAGTGAAGCTCGACAGGGACATGAAAAACTGTTTTTT
D gene: TRBD1; J gene: TRBJ2-2; clone size: -; V gene: TRBV2; CDR3 protein: CASSETGQANTGELFF; CDR3 DNA: TGTGCCAGCAGCGAGACAGGGCAAGCGAACACCGGGGAGCTGTTTTTT
D gene: -; J gene: TRBJ1-4; clone size: -; V gene: TRBV5-1; CDR3 protein: CASSFRGSSEKLFF; CDR3 DNA: TGCGCCAGCAGCTTTCGAGGTTCGAGTGAAAAACTGTTTTTT
D gene: -; J gene: TRBJ2-1; clone size: -; V gene: TRBV4-3; CDR3 protein: CASSQETSGYYNEQFF; CDR3 DNA: TGCGCCAGCAGCCAAGAAACCAGCGGATACTACAATGAGCAGTTCTTC
D gene: TRBD1; J gene: TRBJ2-4; clone size: -; V gene: TRBV10-3; CDR3 protein: CAISEGERDRQYF; CDR3 DNA: TGTGCCATCAGTGAGGGAGAACGGGACAGACAGTACTTC
D gene: -; J gene: TRBJ1-1; clone size: -; V gene: TRBV5-6; CDR3 protein: CASSYTANTEAFF; CDR3 DNA: TGTGCCAGCAGCTACACAGCGAACACTGAAGCTTTCTTT
D gene: TRBD2; J gene: TRBJ2-7; clone size: -; V gene: TRBV2; CDR3 protein: CASTQVGGVGAYEQYF; CDR3 DNA: TGTGCCAGCACCCAAGTTGGGGGGGTGGGGGCCTACGAGCAGTACTTC
D gene: TRBD1; J gene: TRBJ2-7; clone size: once; V gene: TRBV4-3; CDR3 protein: CASSPGLGQGFEQYF; CDR3 DNA: TGCGCCAGCAGCCCGGGGCTAGGACAGGGTTTTGAGCAGTACTTC
D gene: -; J gene: TRBJ1-1; clone size: -; V gene: TRBV4-3; CDR3 protein: CASSQDWGIMNTEAFF; CDR3 DNA: TGCGCCAGCAGCCAAGATTGGGGCATCATGAACACTGAAGCTTTCTTT
D gene: TRBD1; J gene: TRBJ1-2; clone size: -; V gene: TRBV6-6; CDR3 protein: CASSWTGEGYTF; CDR3 DNA: TGTGCCAGCAGTTGGACAGGGGAAGGCTACACCTTC
D gene: TRBD1; J gene: TRBJ2-4; clone size: -; V gene: TRBV28; CDR3 protein: CASTSQGTTVAQYF; CDR3 DNA: TGTGCCAGCACCTCACAGGGGACAACAGTAGCTCAGTACTTC
D gene: -; J gene: TRBJ2-3; clone size: -; V gene: TRBV9; CDR3 protein: CASSPAALAMGTDTQYF; CDR3 DNA: TGTGCCAGCAGCCCAGCCGCCCTAGCGATGGGAACAGATACGCAGTATTTT
D gene: -; J gene: TRBJ2-3; clone size: -; V gene: TRBV11-2; CDR3 protein: CASSVPGVTDTQYF; CDR3 DNA: TGTGCCAGCAGCGTTCCGGGGGTGACAGATACGCAGTATTTT
D gene: TRBD1; J gene: TRBJ2-1; clone size: -; V gene: TRBV7-2; CDR3 protein: CASSQDRAYNEQFF; CDR3 DNA: TGTGCCAGCAGCCAGGACAGGGCCTACAATGAGCAGTTCTTC
D gene: -; J gene: TRBJ2-5; clone size: few; V gene: TRBV7-9; CDR3 protein: CASSLVGRGPETQYF; CDR3 DNA: TGTGCCAGCAGCTTAGTAGGGCGGGGCCCGGAGACCCAGTACTTC
D gene: -; J gene: TRBJ1-2; clone size: -; V gene: TRBV9; CDR3 protein: CASSVVPGVGYGYTF; CDR3 DNA: TGTGCCAGCAGCGTAGTACCAGGGGTCGGCTATGGCTACACCTTC
D gene: TRBD2; J gene: TRBJ2-7; clone size: -; V gene: TRBV28; CDR3 protein: CASGQREGLYEQYF; CDR3 DNA: TGTGCCAGCGGGCAGCGGGAGGGCCTGTACGAGCAGTACTTC
D gene: TRBD1; J gene: TRBJ2-7; clone size: medium-sized; V gene: TRBV4-3; CDR3 protein: CASSQDRPRQGVYEQYF; CDR3 DNA: TGCGCCAGCAGCCAAGATAGACCGCGACAGGGGGTCTACGAGCAGTACTTC
D gene: -; J gene: TRBJ2-1; clone size: -; V gene: TRBV19; CDR3 protein: CASSIDRVNNEQFF; CDR3 DNA: TGTGCCAGTAGTATAGACAGGGTTAACAATGAGCAGTTCTTC
D gene: TRBD1; J gene: TRBJ2-7; clone size: -; V gene: TRBV5-1; CDR3 protein: CASSFRTGTYEQYF; CDR3 DNA: TGCGCCAGCAGCTTTCGGACAGGGACCTACGAGCAGTACTTC
D gene: -; J gene: TRBJ2-3; clone size: -; V gene: TRBV21-1; CDR3 protein: CASSKARKAGEDTQYF; CDR3 DNA: TGTGCCAGCAGCAAAGCGCGGAAAGCGGGAGAAGATACGCAGTATTTT
D gene: TRBD1; J gene: TRBJ2-7; clone size: -; V gene: TRBV5-1; CDR3 protein: CASSLRDRENHEQYF; CDR3 DNA: TGCGCCAGCAGTCTACGGGACAGGGAAAACCACGAGCAGTACTTC